These T cell receptor beta chains were read from a single sample in a study of glioma-infiltrating T cells. In TCRdb, the multiplex PCR reads were re-called with MiXCR into one record per CDR3 protein. The sample lists about 130,000 distinct CDR3 sequences, roughly 23% seen once, with 15% in the top ten. Material: glioma tissue, nonneoplastic brain tissue, or PBMCs (not recorded which). The receptors derive from a human donor with low-grade glioma or glioblastoma, undergoing nonglioma brain surgery, or in good health (not recorded which). The CDR3 runs from the conserved cysteine through the conserved F or W. A D gene is named only where the DNA matches it firmly. Clone size appears in some rows only: once, few, many, or a class for an expanded clone.

D	V	size	J	CDR3	DNA
-	TRBV6-1	many	TRBJ1-1	CASRPPNSLNTEAFF	TGTGCCAGCAGACCCCCGAACAGCTTGAACACTGAAGCTTTCTTT
TRBD1	TRBV7-9	once	TRBJ2-2	CASSRTWTGTAGELFF	TGCGCCAGCAGCCGTACCTGGACAGGGACCGCCGGGGAGCTGTTTTTT
TRBD2	TRBV4-3	many	TRBJ2-4	CASSGGGTSGAKNIQYF	TGCGCCAGCAGCGGGGGGGGGACTAGCGGGGCGAAAAACATTCAGTACTTC
-	TRBV29-1	-	TRBJ2-7	CSVRASLEPEQYF	TGCAGCGTCCGGGCCTCTCTAGAACCCGAGCAGTACTTC
-	TRBV5-5	-	TRBJ2-5	CASSRADRAETQYF	TGTGCCAGCAGCCGAGCCGACCGGGCAGAGACCCAGTACTTC
-	TRBV18	few	TRBJ1-5	CASSPDGSNQPQHF	TGTGCCAGCTCACCCGACGGGAGCAATCAGCCCCAGCATTTT
TRBD1	TRBV18	many	TRBJ2-7	CASSPRDSSYEQYF	TGTGCCAGCTCACCAAGGGACAGCTCCTACGAGCAGTACTTC
-	TRBV7-8	many	TRBJ2-3	CASSLADFADTQYF	TGTGCCAGCAGCTTAGCGGACTTTGCAGATACGCAGTATTTT
-	TRBV7-2	many	TRBJ2-7	CASSLILGYEQYF	TGTGCCAGCAGCTTGATTCTGGGCTACGAGCAGTACTTC
-	TRBV12-3/TRBV12-4	many	TRBJ1-5	CASCKGFQPQHF	TGTGCCAGCTGCAAGGGGTTTCAGCCCCAGCATTTT
TRBD2	TRBV11-3	few	TRBJ2-1	CASSLELAGGNEQFF	TGTGCCAGCAGCTTAGAACTAGCGGGAGGTAATGAGCAGTTCTTC
-	TRBV3-1	-	TRBJ1-3	CASSGRVRTHQAGNTIYF	TGTGCCAGCAGCGGAAGGGTAAGGACCCACCAGGCGGGAAACACCATATATTTT
-	TRBV20-1	many	TRBJ2-3	CSARLGDSTDTQYF	TGCAGTGCCAGACTAGGGGATAGCACAGATACGCAGTATTTT
TRBD1	TRBV19	few	TRBJ1-5	CASRPTGQTHQPQHF	TGTGCCAGTAGGCCCACGGGACAGACCCATCAGCCCCAGCATTTT
TRBD2	TRBV5-4	-	TRBJ2-7	CASSAGTSPHEQYF	TGTGCCAGCAGCGCCGGGACTAGCCCCCACGAGCAGTACTTC
-	TRBV12-3/TRBV12-4	-	TRBJ1-3	CSSSQAQGNTIYF	TGTTCCAGCAGCCAAGCACAGGGAAACACCATATATTTT
TRBD2	TRBV7-2	many	TRBJ2-7	CASRLGLAGLEQYF	TGTGCCAGCAGGCTTGGACTAGCCGGGCTCGAGCAGTACTTC
-	TRBV7-9	few	TRBJ1-5	CASSLVLNTYSNQPQHF	TGTGCCAGCAGCTTAGTTCTTAACACTTATAGCAATCAGCCCCAGCATTTT
-	TRBV18	many	TRBJ1-6	CASSPINRGANSSPLHF	TGTGCCAGCTCACCCATCAATCGGGGAGCTAATAGTTCACCCCTCCACTTT
-	TRBV27	many	TRBJ1-2	CASSLSRGGGYTF	TGTGCCAGCAGTTTATCGCGGGGGGGTGGCTACACCTTC
TRBD1	TRBV4-1	few	TRBJ2-2	CASSHPSKDRGRTGELFF	TGCGCCAGCAGCCATCCCTCGAAGGACAGGGGACGGACCGGGGAGCTGTTTTTT
TRBD1	TRBV20-1	many	TRBJ1-2	CSADRVEGYTF	TGCAGTGCTGACAGGGTAGAGGGCTACACCTTC
TRBD1	TRBV30	-	TRBJ2-2	CAWSSDRGLTGELFF	TGTGCCTGGAGTTCGGACAGGGGGCTTACCGGGGAGCTGTTTTTT
TRBD1	TRBV25-1	many	TRBJ2-7	CASTRTGRYEQYF	TGTGCCAGCACGAGGACAGGGAGGTACGAGCAGTACTTC
-	TRBV15	many	TRBJ1-5	CATSREGQGSNQPQHF	TGTGCCACCAGCAGAGAGGGACAAGGGAGCAATCAGCCCCAGCATTTT
-	TRBV4-1	many	TRBJ2-5	CASSQGEVQETQYF	TGCGCCAGCAGCCAAGGGGAGGTCCAAGAGACCCAGTACTTC
-	TRBV6-6	many	TRBJ2-3	CASSYSRPSTDTQYF	TGTGCCAGCAGTTACTCGCGACCTAGCACAGATACGCAGTATTTT
TRBD1	TRBV5-6	many	TRBJ2-7	CASTSGTDYEQYF	TGTGCCAGCACCTCCGGGACAGACTACGAGCAGTACTTC
-	TRBV10-3	-	TRBJ1-4	CAISESPTGREKLFF	TGTGCCATCAGTGAGTCGCCGACAGGAAGGGAAAAACTGTTTTTT
-	TRBV5-6	few	TRBJ2-7	CASSFGTWEYEQYF	TGTGCCAGCAGCTTCGGTACATGGGAGTACGAGCAGTACTTC
TRBD1	TRBV4-1	many	TRBJ2-5	CASSPDRGRFETQYF	TGCGCCAGCAGCCCGGACAGGGGGCGATTCGAGACCCAGTACTTC
TRBD2	TRBV5-4	-	TRBJ2-1	CASSRTSGRTYNEQFF	TGTGCCAGCAGCCGGACTAGCGGTAGGACCTACAATGAGCAGTTCTTC